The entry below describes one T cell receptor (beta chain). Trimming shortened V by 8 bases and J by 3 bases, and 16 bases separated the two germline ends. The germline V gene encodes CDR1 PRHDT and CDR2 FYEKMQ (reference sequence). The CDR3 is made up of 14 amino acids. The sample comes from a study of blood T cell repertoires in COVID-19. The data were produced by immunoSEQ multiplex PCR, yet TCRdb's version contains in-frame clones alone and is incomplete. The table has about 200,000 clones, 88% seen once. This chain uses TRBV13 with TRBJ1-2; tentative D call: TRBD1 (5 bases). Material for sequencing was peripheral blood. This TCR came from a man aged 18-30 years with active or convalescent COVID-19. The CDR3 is CASLAAGLDYGYTF. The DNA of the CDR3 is TGTGCCAGCTTGGCGGCAGGGCTCGACTATGGCTACACCTTC.